Shown below are 20 T cell receptor beta chains from a single sample sequenced in a study of T cell changes during pregnancy in multiple sclerosis. TCRdb's table, derived via immunoSEQ multiplex PCR, lists solely in-frame clones and lacks some. The data hold 52,000 or so clones, with around 90% observed a single time. The material was CD4+ T cells from peripheral blood mononuclear cells, obtained in the second trimester of pregnancy. The receptors originated from a female donor with multiple sclerosis, enrolled in a pregnancy study.

The J gene is TRBJ1-2, the V gene TRBV9; D gene uncertain. Trimming shortened V by 4 bases and J by 8 bases, and 9 bases separated the two germline ends. Germline V gives CDR1 SGDLS, CDR2 YYNGEE. The CDR3 extends over 11 amino acids. The CDR3 spells CASSLSSGYTF. CDR3 DNA: TGTGCCAGCAGCCTCTCTTCGGGCTACACCTTC.

The sample holds a few counts of this clone. This chain joins TRBV14 and TRBJ1-2; D is unclear. CDR3 length: 14 residues. The germline V gene encodes CDR1 SGHDN and CDR2 FVKESK. V lost 1 base and J lost 4, with 10 bases in between. In nucleotides, the CDR3 is TGTGCCAGCAGCCAAGTGCCAGTCATCTATGGCTACACCTTC. This sequence encodes CASSQVPVIYGYTF.

V is TRBV6-6 and J is TRBJ1-1, with D perhaps matching TRBD1 (5 bases). This CDR3 comprises 15 residues. Trimming left V 0 bases short and J 5 bases short, with 13 bases between. Germline-derived CDR1 and CDR2 are MNHNY and SVGAGI (reference sequence). CDR3 in amino acids: CASSYSIVKGTEAFF. The CDR3 nucleotides read TGTGCCAGCAGTTACTCGATAGTAAAGGGGACTGAAGCTTTCTTT.

This clone has only a few counts. The chain is built from TRBV30 and TRBJ1-1, with D possibly being TRBD1 (5 bases). Germline V gives CDR1 GTSNPN, CDR2 SVGIG (reference sequence). The CDR3 spans 12 residues. Trimming removed 1 base from V and 3 bases from J, with 6 bases in between. CDR3 nucleotides: TGTGCCTGGAGTGGGGGGGACACTGAAGCTTTCTTT. Amino acids: CAWSGGDTEAFF. The full variable domain, in which reference TRBV30 and TRBJ1-1 provide the parts outside the CDR3, is SQTIHQWPATLVQPVGSPLSLECTVEGTSNPNLYWYRQAAGRGLQLLFYSVGIGQISSEVPQNLSASRPQDRQFILSSKKLLLSDSGFYLCAWSGGDTEAFFGQGTRLTVV.

This clone has just one count. V usage is TRBV6-1 and J usage is TRBJ2-7; no firm D call. The CDR3 has 12 residues. CDR1 and CDR2 from the germline V gene are MNHNS and SASEGT. The V end was cut by 0 bases, the J end by 9 bases, with 9 bases between. The CDR3 sequence: CASSEAPTRQYF. As DNA, the CDR3 is TGTGCCAGCAGTGAAGCGCCTACGCGGCAGTACTTC.

V is TRBV9 and J is TRBJ2-1; 7 nucleotides match TRBD2. Germline trimming cut 4 bases from V and 5 bases from J; bases unmatched to any gene: 18. CDR1 and CDR2 from the germline V gene are SGDLS and YYNGEE. CDR3 length: 18 amino acids. The chain's CDR3 is CASSPEGRPGLPNNEQFF. As DNA, the CDR3 is TGTGCCAGCAGCCCAGAGGGACGTCCGGGACTACCTAACAATGAGCAGTTCTTC.

This clone was counted between two and nine times. The J gene is TRBJ1-2, the V gene TRBV29-1, with D possibly being TRBD1 (5 bases). This CDR3 comprises 12 residues. V was trimmed by 4 bases and J by 4 bases, leaving 10 bases between them. Per the germline V gene, CDR1 is SQVTM and CDR2 is ANQGSEA. The CDR3: CSVGGTPYGYTF. The CDR3 DNA follows: TGCAGCGTTGGGGGGACTCCCTATGGCTACACCTTC.

Remarks on this clone: An end of the junction differs from the germline gene, which may be a read error. The CDR3 loop is CANSLLQALQETQYF. CDR3 nucleotides: TGTGCCAACAGCTTGCTACAGGCCCTCCAAGAGACCCAGTACTTC. The V and J genes are TRBV5-8 and TRBJ2-5, with D perhaps matching TRBD1 (5 bases). Germline V lookup: CDR1 SGHTS, CDR2 YDEGEE. This CDR3 is built from 15 residues.

The rearrangement uses TRBV6-5 and TRBJ2-7; perhaps TRBD1 as D (6 bases). This CDR3 is 14 amino acids long. The V and J ends lost 2 bases and 0 bases respectively, with 8 bases between them. Germline values: CDR1 MNHEY, CDR2 SVGAGI. In DNA form, the CDR3 reads TGTGCCAGCAGTTACGGACAGTCCTCCTACGAGCAGTACTTC. Its translation: CASSYGQSSYEQYF.

This rearrangement joins TRBV12-5 to TRBJ1-5; D is perhaps TRBD1 (6 bases). Germline V lookup: CDR1 LGHNT, CDR2 FRNRAP. The CDR3 extends over 15 amino acids. Trimming took off 3 bases at V and 0 bases at J, with 9 bases between the two ends. The CDR3 DNA reads TGTGCTAGTGGTTTAGGGACAACTAGCAATCAGCCCCAGCATTTT. It yields the protein CASGLGTTSNQPQHF.

The chain has TRBV15 and TRBJ2-5, with 14 bases identical to TRBD2. Germline values: CDR1 LNHNV, CDR2 YYDKDF (reference sequence). The CDR3 length is 16 residues. Trimming removed 4 bases from V and 2 bases from J; junction bases left unmatched: 3. The CDR3 is CATSTGTSGRQETQYF. The CDR3 DNA is TGTGCCACCAGCACTGGGACTAGCGGGAGACAAGAGACCCAGTACTTC.

V usage is TRBV9 and J usage is TRBJ2-5, with 9 bases that match TRBD1. V lost 2 bases to trimming and J lost 2 bases; unmatched junction nucleotides: 4. CDR3 length: 15 amino acids. The germline CDR1 and CDR2 sequences are SGDLS and YYNGEE. CDR3 in DNA: TGTGCCAGCAGCGTTCTCGGGACAGGGCAAGAGACCCAGTACTTC. This encodes CASSVLGTGQETQYF.

The chain has TRBV5-1 and TRBJ2-5; D perhaps matches TRBD2 (6 bases). The V end lost 4 bases, the J end lost 5 bases, and 12 bases lay between the germline ends. The CDR3 runs to 13 residues. Germline CDR1 reads SGHRS; CDR2 reads YFSETQ. CDR3 in DNA: TGCGCCAGCAGCCCATCTGGAGGGGAGACCCAGTACTTC. Translating gives CASSPSGGETQYF.

This chain joins TRBV7-2 and TRBJ1-1; the D gene is possibly TRBD1 (6 bases). This CDR3 has 17 residues. CDR1 and CDR2 (germline): SGHTA, FQGNSA. The ends were cut back, 2 bases at V and 0 bases at J, with 16 bases in the middle. The DNA of the CDR3 is TGTGCCAGCAGCTTACAAGGGGGGAGGGGGATGAACACTGAAGCTTTCTTT. It yields the protein CASSLQGGRGMNTEAFF.

The chain joins TRBV7-9 to TRBJ1-1, with 7 bases matching TRBD1. Germline assignment: CDR1 SEHNR and CDR2 FQNEAQ (reference sequence). The CDR3 contains 14 residues. With V trimmed by 5 bases and J by 4 bases, 7 bases remained unmatched. CDR3 coding DNA: TGTGCCAGCAGCGGGGACAGCTACTTCACTGAAGCTTTCTTT. It specifies CASSGDSYFTEAFF.

This clone has just a few counts. CDR3 nucleotides: TGTGCCAGTAAGGCGGCGGAGAACACTGAAGCTTTCTTT. This sequence encodes CASKAAENTEAFF. The rearrangement links TRBV6-4 to TRBJ1-1; no reliable D call. With 9 bases removed from V and 1 base from J, the gap between germline ends came to 12 bases. The length of the CDR3 is 13 residues. Germline lookup yields CDR1 MRHNA and CDR2 SNTAGT.

The V call is TRBV6-4, the J call TRBJ2-3, with 9 bases fitting TRBD2. The CDR3 spans 16 residues. V gave up 2 bases and J gave up 2 bases; unmatched junction bases: 5. Germline V gene lookup returns CDR1 MRHNA and CDR2 SNTAGT. Here the CDR3 reads CASSDHSGGDTDTQYF. The CDR3 DNA sequence: TGTGCCAGCAGTGACCATAGCGGGGGAGACACAGATACGCAGTATTTT.

This clone occurred once. The chain carries TRBV6-5 and TRBJ2-2, with D perhaps matching TRBD1 (5 bases). The germline V gene has CDR1 MNHEY and CDR2 SVGAGI. The CDR3 runs to 15 residues. Trimming stripped 6 bases from V and 2 bases from J, with 13 bases between. CDR3 DNA sequence: TGTGCCAGCAGGGACGACAGTGTAAACACCGGGGAGCTGTTTTTT. It specifies CASRDDSVNTGELFF.

This clone is a singleton in its sample. This chain joins TRBV5-3 and TRBJ1-4, with D possibly matching TRBD1 (5 bases). Being an ORF, TRBV5-3 has a function that is uncertain. The CDR3 has 14 residues. V gave up 1 base and J gave up 8 bases, with 12 bases separating them. CDR3 DNA sequence: TGTGCCAGAAGCTTGAGGCCAGGGCTAGAAAAACTGTTTTTT. Residues: CARSLRPGLEKLFF.

The rearrangement uses TRBV7-2 and TRBJ1-2; the match to TRBD1 covers 7 bases. V was clipped by 7 bases and J by 3 bases; unmatched bases: 5. The CDR3 consists of 13 residues. CDR1 and CDR2 (germline): SGHTA, FQGNSA. The CDR3 sequence: CASTRQGYYGYTF. The DNA for the CDR3 is TGTGCCAGCACCCGACAGGGTTACTATGGCTACACCTTC.